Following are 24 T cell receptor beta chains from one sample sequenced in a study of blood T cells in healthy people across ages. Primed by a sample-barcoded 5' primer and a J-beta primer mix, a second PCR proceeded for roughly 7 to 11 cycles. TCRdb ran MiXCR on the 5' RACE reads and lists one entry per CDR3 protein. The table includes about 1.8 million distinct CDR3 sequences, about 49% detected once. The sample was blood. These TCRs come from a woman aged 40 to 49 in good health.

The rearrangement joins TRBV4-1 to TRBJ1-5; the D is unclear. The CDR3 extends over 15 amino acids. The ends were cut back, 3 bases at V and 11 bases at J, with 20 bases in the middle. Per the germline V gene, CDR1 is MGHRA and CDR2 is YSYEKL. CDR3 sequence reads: CASSQGRVGEGSQHF. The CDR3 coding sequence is TGCGCCAGCAGCCAGGGGAGAGTGGGAGAAGGATCCCAGCATTTT.

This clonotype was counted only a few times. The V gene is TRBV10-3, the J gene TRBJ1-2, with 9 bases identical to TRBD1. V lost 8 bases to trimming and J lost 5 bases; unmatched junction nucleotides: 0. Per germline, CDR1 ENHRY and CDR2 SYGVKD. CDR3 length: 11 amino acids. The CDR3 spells CAIGTGYGYTF. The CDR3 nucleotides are TGTGCCATCGGGACAGGGTATGGCTACACCTTC.

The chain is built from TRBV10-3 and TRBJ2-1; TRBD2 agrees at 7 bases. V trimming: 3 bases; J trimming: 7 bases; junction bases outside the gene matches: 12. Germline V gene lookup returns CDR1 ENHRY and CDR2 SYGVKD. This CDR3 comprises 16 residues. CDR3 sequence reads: CAISDSASGKGNEQFF. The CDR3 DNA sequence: TGTGCCATCAGTGACTCCGCGAGCGGGAAGGGGAATGAGCAGTTCTTC.

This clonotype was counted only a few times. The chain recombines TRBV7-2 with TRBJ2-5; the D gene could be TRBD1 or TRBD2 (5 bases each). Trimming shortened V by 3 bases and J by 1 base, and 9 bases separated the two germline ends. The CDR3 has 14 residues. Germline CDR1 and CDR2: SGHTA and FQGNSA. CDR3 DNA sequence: TGTGCCAGCAGCTTCGGGACGACCCAAGAGACCCAGTACTTC. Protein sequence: CASSFGTTQETQYF.

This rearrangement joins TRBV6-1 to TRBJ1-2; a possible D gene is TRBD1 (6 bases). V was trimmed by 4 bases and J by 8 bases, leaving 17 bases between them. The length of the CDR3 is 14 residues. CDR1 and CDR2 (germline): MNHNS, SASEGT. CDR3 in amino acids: CASSATTGPRGYTF. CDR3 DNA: TGTGCCAGCAGTGCTACTACAGGGCCGAGAGGCTACACCTTC.

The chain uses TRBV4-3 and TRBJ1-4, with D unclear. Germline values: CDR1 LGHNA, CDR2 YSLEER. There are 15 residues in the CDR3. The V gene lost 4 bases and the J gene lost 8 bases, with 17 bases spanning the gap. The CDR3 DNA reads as TGCGCCAGCAGCCCCCTAGGAAACAGACGCGAAAAACTGTTTTTT. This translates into CASSPLGNRREKLFF.

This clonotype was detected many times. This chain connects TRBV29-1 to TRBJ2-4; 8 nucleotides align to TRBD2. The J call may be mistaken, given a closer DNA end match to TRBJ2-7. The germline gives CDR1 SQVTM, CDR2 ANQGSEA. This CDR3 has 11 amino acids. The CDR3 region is CSVERGVEQYF. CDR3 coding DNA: TGCAGCGTTGAGCGGGGGGTCGAGCAGTACTTC.

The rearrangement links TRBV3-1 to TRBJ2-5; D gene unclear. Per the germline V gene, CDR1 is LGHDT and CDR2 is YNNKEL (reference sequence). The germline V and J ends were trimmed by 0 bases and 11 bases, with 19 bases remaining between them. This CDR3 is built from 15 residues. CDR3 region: CASSQEPRPYNEQYF. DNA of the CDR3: TGTGCCAGCAGCCAAGAGCCCCGCCCCTACAATGAGCAGTACTTC.

CDR3: CASSSSPGTSTDTQYF. The CDR3, as DNA: TGTGCCAGCAGCTCCAGCCCCGGGACTAGCACAGATACGCAGTATTTT. The chain carries TRBV7-2 and TRBJ2-3; tentative D call: TRBD2 (6 bases). Germline V gives CDR1 SGHTA, CDR2 FQGNSA. The CDR3 has 16 amino acids. V lost 4 bases, J lost 0 bases, and 14 bases lay in between. Full variable domain (remainder filled in from reference TRBV7-2 and TRBJ2-3): GAGVSQSPSNKVTEKGKDVELRCDPISGHTALYWYRQSLGQGLEFLIYFQGNSAPDKSGLPSDRFSAERTGGSVSTLTIQRTQQEDSAVYLCASSSSPGTSTDTQYFGPGTRLTVL.

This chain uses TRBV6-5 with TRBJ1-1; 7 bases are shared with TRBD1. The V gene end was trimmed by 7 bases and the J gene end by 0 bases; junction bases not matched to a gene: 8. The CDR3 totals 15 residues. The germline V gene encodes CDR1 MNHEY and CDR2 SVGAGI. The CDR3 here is CASNTDRAMNTEAFF. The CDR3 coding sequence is TGTGCCAGCAACACCGACAGGGCGATGAACACTGAAGCTTTCTTT.

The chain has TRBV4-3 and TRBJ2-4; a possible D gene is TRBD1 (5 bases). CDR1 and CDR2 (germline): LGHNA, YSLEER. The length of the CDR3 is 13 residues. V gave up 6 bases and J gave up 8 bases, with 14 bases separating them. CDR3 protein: CASRDILGDIQYF. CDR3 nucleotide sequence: TGCGCCAGCAGGGACATTTTAGGGGACATTCAGTACTTC.

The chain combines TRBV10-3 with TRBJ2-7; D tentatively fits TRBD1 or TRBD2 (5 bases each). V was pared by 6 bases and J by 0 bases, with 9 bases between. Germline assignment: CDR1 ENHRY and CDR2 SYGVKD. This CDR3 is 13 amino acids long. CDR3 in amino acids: CAISAGTSYEQYF. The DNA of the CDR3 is TGTGCCATCAGCGCAGGGACCTCCTACGAGCAGTACTTC.

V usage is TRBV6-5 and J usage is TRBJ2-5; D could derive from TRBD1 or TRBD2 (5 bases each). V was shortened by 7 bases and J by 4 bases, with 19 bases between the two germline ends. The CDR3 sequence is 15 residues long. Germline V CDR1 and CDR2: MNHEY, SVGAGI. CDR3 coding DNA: TGTGCCAGCACCACCCTGAGAGGGGTGGGAGAGACCCAGTACTTC. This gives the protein CASTTLRGVGETQYF.

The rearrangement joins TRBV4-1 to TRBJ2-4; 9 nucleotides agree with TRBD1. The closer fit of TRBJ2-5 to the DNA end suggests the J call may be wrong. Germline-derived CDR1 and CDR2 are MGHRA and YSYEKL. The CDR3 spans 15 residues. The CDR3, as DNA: TGCGCCAGCAGCCTAACCGGGACAGGGATAGAGACCCAGTACTTC. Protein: CASSLTGTGIETQYF.

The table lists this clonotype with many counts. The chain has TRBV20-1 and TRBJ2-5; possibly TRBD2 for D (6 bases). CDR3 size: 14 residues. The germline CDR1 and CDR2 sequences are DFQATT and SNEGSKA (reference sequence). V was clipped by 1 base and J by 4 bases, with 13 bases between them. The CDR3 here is CSARGGEVRETQYF. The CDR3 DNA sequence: TGCAGTGCTAGAGGGGGGGAAGTAAGAGAGACCCAGTACTTC.

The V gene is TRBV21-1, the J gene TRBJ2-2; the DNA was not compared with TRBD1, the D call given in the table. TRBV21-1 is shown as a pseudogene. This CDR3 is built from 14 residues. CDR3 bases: TGTGCCAGCAGCAAAGTTGGCAGGGGGCGTGTGCTGTTTTTT. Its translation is CASSKVGRGRVLFF.

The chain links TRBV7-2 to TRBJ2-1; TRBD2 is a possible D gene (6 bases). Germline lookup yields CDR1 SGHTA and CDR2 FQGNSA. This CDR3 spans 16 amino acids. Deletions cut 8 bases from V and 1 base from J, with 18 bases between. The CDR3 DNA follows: TGTGCCAGCGGCCCATCTAGTGGGGGGTCCTACAATGAGCAGTTCTTC. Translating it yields CASGPSSGGSYNEQFF. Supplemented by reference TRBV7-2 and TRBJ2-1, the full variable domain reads GAGVSQSPSNKVTEKGKDVELRCDPISGHTALYWYRQSLGQGLEFLIYFQGNSAPDKSGLPSDRFSAERTGGSVSTLTIQRTQQEDSAVYLCASGPSSGGSYNEQFFGPGTRLTVL.

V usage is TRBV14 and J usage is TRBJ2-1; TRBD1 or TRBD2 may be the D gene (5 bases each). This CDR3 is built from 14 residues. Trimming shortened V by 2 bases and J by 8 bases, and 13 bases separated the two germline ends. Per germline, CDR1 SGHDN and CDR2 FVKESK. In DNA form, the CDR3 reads TGTGCCAGCAGCCAATTGTCGGGGCGGTATGAGCAGTTCTTC. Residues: CASSQLSGRYEQFF. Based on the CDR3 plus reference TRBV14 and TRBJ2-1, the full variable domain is EAGVTQFPSHSVIEKGQTVTLRCDPISGHDNLYWYRRVMGKEIKFLLHFVKESKQDESGMPNNRFLAERTGGTYSTLKVQPAELEDSGVYFCASSQLSGRYEQFFGPGTRLTVL.

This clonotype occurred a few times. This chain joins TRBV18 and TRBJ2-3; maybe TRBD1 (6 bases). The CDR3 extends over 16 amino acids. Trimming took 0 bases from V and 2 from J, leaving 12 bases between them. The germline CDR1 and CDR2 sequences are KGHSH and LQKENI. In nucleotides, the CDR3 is TGTGCCAGCTCACCACCCGGGACATCCGACACAGATACGCAGTATTTT. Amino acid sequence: CASSPPGTSDTDTQYF. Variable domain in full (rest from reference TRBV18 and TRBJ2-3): NAGVMQNPRHLVRRRGQEARLRCSPMKGHSHVYWYRQLPEEGLKFMVYLQKENIIDESGMPKERFSAEFPKEGPSILRIQQVVRGDSAAYFCASSPPGTSDTDTQYFGPGTRLTVL.

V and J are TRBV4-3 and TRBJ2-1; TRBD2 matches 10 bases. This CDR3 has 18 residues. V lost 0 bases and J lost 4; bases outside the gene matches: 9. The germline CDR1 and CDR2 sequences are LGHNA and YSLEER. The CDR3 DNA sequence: TGCGCCAGCAGCCAAGATTTAGCGGGGGGCACTCTTTACAATGAGCAGTTCTTC. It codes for CASSQDLAGGTLYNEQFF.

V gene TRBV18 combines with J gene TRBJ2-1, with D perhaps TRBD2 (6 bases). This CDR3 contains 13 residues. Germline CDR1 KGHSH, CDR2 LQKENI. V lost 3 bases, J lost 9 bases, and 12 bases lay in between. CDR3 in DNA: TGTGCCAGCTCACCCTTAGCGGTCCGTGAGCAGTTCTTC. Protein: CASSPLAVREQFF.

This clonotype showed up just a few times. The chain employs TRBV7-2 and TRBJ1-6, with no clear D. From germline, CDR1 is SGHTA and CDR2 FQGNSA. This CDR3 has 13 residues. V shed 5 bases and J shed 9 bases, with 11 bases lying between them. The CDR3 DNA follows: TGTGCCAGCAGCGCCGGACTTACTTCACCCCTCCACTTT. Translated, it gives CASSAGLTSPLHF.

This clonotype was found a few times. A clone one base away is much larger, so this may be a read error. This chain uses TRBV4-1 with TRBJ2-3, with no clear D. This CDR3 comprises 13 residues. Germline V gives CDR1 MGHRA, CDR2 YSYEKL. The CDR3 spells CASSLSLTDTRYF. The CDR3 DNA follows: TGCGCCAGCAGCCTCTCCCTAACAGATACGCGGTATTTT.

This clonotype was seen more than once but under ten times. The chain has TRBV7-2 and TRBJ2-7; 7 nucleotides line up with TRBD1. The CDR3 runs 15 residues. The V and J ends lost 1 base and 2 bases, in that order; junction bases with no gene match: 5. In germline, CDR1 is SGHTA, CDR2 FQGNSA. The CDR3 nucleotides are TGTGCCAGCAGCTTAGTGGGACAGTTCGCCTACGAGCAGTACTTC. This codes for CASSLVGQFAYEQYF. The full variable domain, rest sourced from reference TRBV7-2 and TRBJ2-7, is GAGVSQSPSNKVTEKGKDVELRCDPISGHTALYWYRQSLGQGLEFLIYFQGNSAPDKSGLPSDRFSAERTGGSVSTLTIQRTQQEDSAVYLCASSLVGQFAYEQYFGPGTRLTVT.